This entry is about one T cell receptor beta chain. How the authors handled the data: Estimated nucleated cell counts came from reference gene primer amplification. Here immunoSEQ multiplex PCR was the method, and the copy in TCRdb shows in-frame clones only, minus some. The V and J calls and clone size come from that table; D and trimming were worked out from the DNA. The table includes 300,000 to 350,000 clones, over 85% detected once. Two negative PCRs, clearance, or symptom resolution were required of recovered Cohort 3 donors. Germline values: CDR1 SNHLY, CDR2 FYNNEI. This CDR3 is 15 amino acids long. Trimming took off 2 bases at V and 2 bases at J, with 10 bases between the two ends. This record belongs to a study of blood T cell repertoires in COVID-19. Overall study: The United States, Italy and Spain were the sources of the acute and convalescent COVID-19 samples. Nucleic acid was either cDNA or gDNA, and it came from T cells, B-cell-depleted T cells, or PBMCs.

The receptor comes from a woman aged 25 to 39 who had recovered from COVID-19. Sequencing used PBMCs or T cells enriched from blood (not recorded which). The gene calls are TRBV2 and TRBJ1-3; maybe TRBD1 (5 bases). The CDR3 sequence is CASSESLGPGNTIYF. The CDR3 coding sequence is TGTGCCAGCAGTGAAAGTCTGGGGCCTGGAAACACCATATATTTT.